Ten or more counts support the clone carrying this TCR beta chain. There are 13 residues in the CDR3. Germline V gene sequence: CDR1 SGHTS, CDR2 YDEGEE. V was trimmed by 1 base and J by 6 bases, leaving 11 bases between them. This entry comes from a study of neurological immune-mediated disorders. From the 5' RACE reads, TCRdb called clonotypes with MiXCR, one entry per CDR3 protein. The table lists 45,000 to 60,000 distinct CDR3 sequences, about 2.5% of them singletons. The sample consisted of PBMCs. This receptor was obtained from a man between 50 and 59 years old with multiple sclerosis. The V gene is TRBV5-8, the J gene TRBJ2-7; D is uncertain. The CDR3 nucleotides are TGTGCCAGCAGCTTGTCATGGTCCGCCGAGCAGTACTTC. Amino acid sequence: CASSLSWSAEQYF. The complete variable domain, with remaining parts taken from reference TRBV5-8 and TRBJ2-7, reads EAGVTQSPTHLIKTRGQQATLRCSPISGHTSVYWYQQALGLGLQFLLWYDEGEERNRGNFPPRFSGRQFPNYSSELNVNALELEDSALYLCASSLSWSAEQYFGPGTRLTVT.